This entry describes one TCR beta chain. No antigen is known for it. The data are from a study of T cell responses to AZD1222 COVID-19 vaccine. Points from the study as a whole: It was only after the peak T cell response that any repertoires were sampled. Reports say nearly half of spike-specific TCRs go after unmutated variant regions. The span of vaccine-associated CD4 TCRs extended across spike, with dominance at 160-218 and 743-854. Compared with day 0, the breadth and depth of the Spike-specific TCR repertoire rose significantly after two doses of AZD1222.

Generated by immunoSEQ multiplex PCR, the TCRdb table keeps only in-frame clones and is missing some. The table shows 60,000 to 85,000 clones, with roughly 91% occurring only once. The germline CDR1 and CDR2 sequences are LGHNA and YNFKEQ. This CDR3 has 14 residues. Trimming left V 4 bases short and J 5 bases short, with 14 bases between. The genes are TRBV4-2 and TRBJ1-1, with D unclear. The TCR sequence derives from an adult who received the AZD1222 COVID-19 vaccine. The input for sequencing was peripheral blood, taken 28 days after the second AZD1222 dose. CDR3 amino acids: CASSPRIQSTEAFF. CDR3 nucleotide sequence: TGTGCCAGCAGCCCTCGGATCCAATCGACTGAAGCTTTCTTT.